What follows is one T cell receptor beta chain and its context. No cognate antigen has been identified for it. There are no base qualities to consult, and no much larger clone falls within one base. Whole blood was collected in K2EDTA tubes by collaborating institutions according to the institutions' own protocols. Collaborator samples were shipped for TCRbeta analysis as frozen whole blood, isolated PBMCs, or DNA extracted from either sample type. The immunoSEQ Assay, a bias-controlled multiplex PCR, was used to amplify TCRbeta CDR3 regions from genomic DNA. The paper's processing steps were these. Nucleated cell counts per sample were estimated from amplification of reference gene primers within the assay. Sequence reads were collapsed and filtered to measure the absolute abundance of every unique TCRbeta CDR3 rearrangement. For each sample, productive Simpson clonality was calculated as the square root of Simpson's diversity index over productive rearrangements. The source is immuneACCESS, and TCRdb retained only in-frame sequences with V and J called. Part of the clones is not carried over; for the studies checked, unresolved V genes explain less than half of this, and the remainder is unexplained. From that table come the V and J calls and clone size; the DNA was used to work out D and trimming. The sample table contains 100,000 to 150,000 clones; only one count was recorded for roughly 89% of them. The ten largest clones add up to more than 4% of the sample.

This sample is part of a study of blood T cell repertoires in COVID-19 (TCRdb year 2020). About the full investigation: The collaborator samples originated in the United States, Italy and Spain and spanned the acute and convalescent phases of COVID-19. Where available, HLA class I and class II types were taken from metadata supplied by the sample provider and were not determined by assay-based typing. The repertoires were released in a freely available public database meant as a resource for research on the immune response to SARS-CoV-2. The samples were drawn from two sources: the first 160 participants of the ongoing ImmuneRACE study, and 950 to 1,500 subjects contributed by 6 global collaborators. The sample metadata nearly always contained a de-identified subject ID, COVID-19 status, age in years and sex. Deeply sampled blood TCRbeta repertoires from subjects exposed to, actively infected with, or recovered from COVID-19 were included in the dataset. The prospective study material was composed of cDNA or gDNA derived from T cells, B-cell-depleted T cells, or PBMCs.

General conclusions and limits of the study: Clinical and demographic metadata were provided uncurated, with the amount varying by source and participant.

Specimen: peripheral blood. The source is a man between 35 and 55 years old with acute or convalescent COVID-19.

This receptor has the CDR3 CASSYSGLSGDAFF. The sequenced DNA is TGTGCCAGCAGTTACTCCGGTCTATCAGGGGATGCTTTCTTT. The chain employs TRBV6-6 and TRBJ1-1; TRBD1 is a possible D gene, resting on 6 matching bases. For CDR1 and CDR2, the germline V gene (reference sequence) lists MNHNY and SVGAGI. Including the terminal cysteine and phenylalanine, the CDR3 comprises 14 residues. The entry retains the CDR3 DNA only, 42 bases that are in frame from base 1. V is cut by 0 bases and J by 11 bases, and the space between the germline ends is 16 bases.